This is a list of T cell receptor beta chains from one sample in a study of T cells in Graves' hyperthyroidism and ophthalmopathy. TCRdb reanalysed the multiplex PCR reads using MiXCR and keeps one entry per CDR3 protein. The data show a few hundred thousand distinct CDR3 sequences, 15% to 17% seen once. Material: blood. The receptors stem from a woman aged 18-29 years with Graves' hyperthyroidism. Both conserved end residues are trimmed from each CDR3. Fields, in order: V gene, CDR3 protein.

V: TRBV13
CDR3: ASSLRRDAYEQY

V: TRBV25-1
CDR3: ASSELGVGGYT

V: TRBV2
CDR3: ASSEAATGELF

V: TRBV5-1
CDR3: ASSARGVREKLF

V: TRBV20-1
CDR3: SARKGHNTYEQY

V: TRBV7-2
CDR3: ASSGRDTTNYGYT

V: TRBV20-1
CDR3: SASQTSGKRGDTQY

V: TRBV28
CDR3: ASSLSGSGNEQY

V: TRBV27
CDR3: ASSTDRGNQPQH

V: TRBV7-9
CDR3: ASSGSMREPYEQY

V: TRBV14
CDR3: ASSQDFQGASGYT

V: TRBV3-1
CDR3: ASSQSLAEALYNEQF

V: TRBV7-8
CDR3: ASSLAGGLEKLF

V: TRBV24-1
CDR3: AISKEGEGNGGCT

V: TRBV28
CDR3: ASSLVLEGNEQF

V: TRBV4-2
CDR3: ASSRPLGGAGDEQF

V: TRBV28
CDR3: ASRGADFQPQH

V: TRBV10-3
CDR3: AIRGAAGPWNTEAF

V: TRBV9
CDR3: ASSGPTLSSYNEQF

V: TRBV7-9
CDR3: ASSPGGGSDEQF

V: TRBV28
CDR3: ASSFAPRLGSYEQY

V: TRBV20-1
CDR3: SARDLEGPNTEAF